This TCR beta chain was captured in a study of T cell responses to AZD1222 COVID-19 vaccine. Whole-study results and caveats: Spike was spanned by vaccine-associated CD4 TCRs, with dominance at 160-218 and 743-854. It was only a handful of AZD1222 recipients who were seropositive at baseline. Repertoires were collected only later (after the peak T cell response had occurred).

The CDR3 is 14 amino acids. Looked up from germline, CDR1 is LGHDT and CDR2 is YNNKEL (reference sequence). V was cut by 7 bases and J by 7 bases, with 16 bases left in between. This clone was counted a single time. The antigen remains undetermined. Using immunoSEQ multiplex PCR, the repertoire was profiled, and TCRdb retains in-frame clones only, with some absent. The table includes 100,000 to 120,000 clones, 70% to 90% detected once. Sequenced material: peripheral blood, taken on day 0 of AZD1222 vaccination. The source of this sequence is an adult in good health. This sequence joins TRBV3-1 (or the pseudogene TRBV3-2) and TRBJ1-4; D perhaps matches TRBD1 (5 bases). CDR3 amino acids: CASTTGGRIEKLFF. The CDR3 DNA sequence: TGTGCCAGCACAACGGGGGGTAGGATTGAAAAACTGTTTTTT.